The 5 T cell receptor beta chains below all came from one sample that was sequenced in a study of blood T cell repertoires in COVID-19. Sequencing was performed with immunoSEQ multiplex PCR; in TCRdb, only in-frame clones are kept and a portion is missing. The sample lists a few hundred thousand clones; 70% to 90% were seen once. The sample taken for sequencing was PBMCs or T cells enriched from blood (not recorded which). All receptors derive from a woman aged 40 to 50 with acute COVID-19.

The chain links TRBV12-2 to TRBJ1-5; TRBD1, as called in the table, went unchecked against the DNA. TRBV12-2 is listed as a pseudogene. CDR3 length: 15 residues. The DNA of the CDR3 is TGTGCAAGTCGCTTAACGGGACAGGGAGATCAGCCCCAGCATTTT. Its protein is CASRLTGQGDQPQHF.

This clone was observed a single time. CDR3 loop: CAISESTGGASNGYTF. In DNA, the CDR3 is TGTGCCATCAGTGAGTCAACAGGGGGCGCTTCGAATGGCTACACCTTC. The chain recombines TRBV10-3 with TRBJ1-2; TRBD1 matches at 9 bases. V lost 0 bases and J lost 6; bases outside the gene matches: 8. The CDR3 has 16 amino acids. Per the germline V gene, CDR1 is ENHRY and CDR2 is SYGVKD.

This clone has more than one count but fewer than ten. CDR3 protein: CASSTGTQGETQYF. The CDR3 region has the DNA TGTGCCAGCAGCACCGGGACACAAGGAGAGACCCAGTACTTC. V and J are TRBV7-3 and TRBJ2-5; tentatively, D is TRBD1 (6 bases). The CDR3 contains 14 residues. Per the germline V gene, CDR1 is SGHTA and CDR2 is FQGTGA. Trimming left V 5 bases short and J 4 bases short, with 14 bases between.

The CDR3 DNA reads as TGTGCCAGCAGTCCTTCGACAGGGGGGCACCAGCCCCAGCATTTT. Its translation is CASSPSTGGHQPQHF. The V call is TRBV28, the J call TRBJ1-5, with 9 bases matching TRBD1. The CDR3 consists of 15 residues. Germline assignment: CDR1 MDHEN and CDR2 SYDVKM. Trimming removed 5 bases from V and 7 bases from J; junction bases left unmatched: 9. The full variable domain, in which reference TRBV28 and TRBJ1-5 provide the parts outside the CDR3, is DVKVTQSSRYLVKRTGEKVFLECVQDMDHENMFWYRQDPGLGLRLIYFSYDVKMKEKGDIPEGYSVSREKKERFSLILESASTNQTSMYLCASSPSTGGHQPQHFGDGTRLSIL.

The table lists this clone with a count of one. CDR3 in DNA: TGTGCCATCAGTGAATCTCTCAGACAAGAGACCCAGTACTTC. It is translated as CAISESLRQETQYF. This rearrangement joins TRBV10-3 to TRBJ2-5, with D hard to call. This CDR3 contains 14 residues. CDR1 is ENHRY, CDR2 SYGVKD, per germline. V was cut by 3 bases and J by 2 bases, with 10 bases left in between.